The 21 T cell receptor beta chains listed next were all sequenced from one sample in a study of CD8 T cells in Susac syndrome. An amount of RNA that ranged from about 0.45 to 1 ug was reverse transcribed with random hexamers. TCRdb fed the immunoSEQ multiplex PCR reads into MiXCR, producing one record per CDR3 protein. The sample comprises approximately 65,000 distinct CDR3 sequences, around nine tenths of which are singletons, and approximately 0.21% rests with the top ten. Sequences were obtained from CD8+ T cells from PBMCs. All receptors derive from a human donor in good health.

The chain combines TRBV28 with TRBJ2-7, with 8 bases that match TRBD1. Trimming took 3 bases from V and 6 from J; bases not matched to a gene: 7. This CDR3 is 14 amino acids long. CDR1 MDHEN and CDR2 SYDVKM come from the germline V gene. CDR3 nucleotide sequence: TGTGCCAGCAGTTTGACAGGGGTTTCGGGCGAGCAGTACTTC. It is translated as CASSLTGVSGEQYF.

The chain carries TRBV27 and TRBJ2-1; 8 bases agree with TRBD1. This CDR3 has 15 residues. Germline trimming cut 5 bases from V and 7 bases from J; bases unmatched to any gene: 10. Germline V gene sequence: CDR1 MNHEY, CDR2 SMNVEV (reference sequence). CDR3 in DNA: TGTGCCAGCAGTCCTCTGCAGGGGGCCCGGAATGAGCAGTTCTTC. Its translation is CASSPLQGARNEQFF.

The CDR3 reads CASSLRRAGSNQPQHF. DNA of the CDR3: TGTGCCAGCAGCTTAAGGAGGGCCGGGAGCAATCAGCCCCAGCATTTT. The chain carries TRBV7-8 and TRBJ1-5; D unresolved. This CDR3 spans 16 amino acids. Germline-derived CDR1 and CDR2 are SGHVS and FQNEAQ. Deletions cut 2 bases from V and 1 base from J, with 12 bases between.

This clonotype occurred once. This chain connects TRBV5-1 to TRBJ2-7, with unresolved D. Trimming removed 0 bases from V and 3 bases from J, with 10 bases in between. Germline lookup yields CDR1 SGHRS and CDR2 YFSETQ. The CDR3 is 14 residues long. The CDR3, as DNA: TGCGCCAGCAGCTTGGAAGGGTCAAACTACGAGCAGTACTTC. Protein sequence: CASSLEGSNYEQYF.

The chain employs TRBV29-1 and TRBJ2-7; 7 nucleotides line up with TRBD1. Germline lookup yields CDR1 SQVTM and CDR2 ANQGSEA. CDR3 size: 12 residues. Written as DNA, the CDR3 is TGCAGTATGAGGGACAGCGTCTACGAGCAGTACTTC. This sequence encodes CSMRDSVYEQYF.

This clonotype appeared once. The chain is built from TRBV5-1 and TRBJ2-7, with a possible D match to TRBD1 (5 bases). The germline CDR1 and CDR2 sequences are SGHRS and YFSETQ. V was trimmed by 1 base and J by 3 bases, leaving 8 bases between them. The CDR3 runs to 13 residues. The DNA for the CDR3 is TGCGCCAGCAGCTTGCAGGGATTCTACGAGCAGTACTTC. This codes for CASSLQGFYEQYF.

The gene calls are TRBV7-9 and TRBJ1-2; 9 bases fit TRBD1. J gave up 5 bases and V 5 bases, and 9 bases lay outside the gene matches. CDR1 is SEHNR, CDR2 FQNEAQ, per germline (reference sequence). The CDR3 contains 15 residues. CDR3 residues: CASSAWDRDVYGYTF. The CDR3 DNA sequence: TGTGCCAGCAGCGCATGGGACAGGGACGTTTATGGCTACACCTTC.

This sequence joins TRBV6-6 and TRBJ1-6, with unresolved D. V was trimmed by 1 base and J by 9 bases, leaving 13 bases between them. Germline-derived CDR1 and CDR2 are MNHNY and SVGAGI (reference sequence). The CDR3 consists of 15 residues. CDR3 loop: CASSYWSTSGSPLHF. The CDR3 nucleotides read TGTGCCAGCAGTTACTGGAGTACCTCTGGTTCACCCCTCCACTTT.

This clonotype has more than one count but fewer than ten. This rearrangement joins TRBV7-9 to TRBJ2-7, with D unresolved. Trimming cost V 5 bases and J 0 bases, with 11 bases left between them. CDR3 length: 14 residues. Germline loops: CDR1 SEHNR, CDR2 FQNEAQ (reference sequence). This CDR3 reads CASSRETISYEQYF. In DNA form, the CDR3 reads TGTGCCAGCAGCCGAGAAACAATCTCCTACGAGCAGTACTTC.

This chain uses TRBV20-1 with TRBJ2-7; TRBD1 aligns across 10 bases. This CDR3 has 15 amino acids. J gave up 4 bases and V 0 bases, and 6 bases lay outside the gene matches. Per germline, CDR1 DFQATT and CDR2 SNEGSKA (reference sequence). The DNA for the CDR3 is TGCAGTGCTAGAGATCGGGACAGGGGAGTATACGAGCAGTACTTC. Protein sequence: CSARDRDRGVYEQYF.

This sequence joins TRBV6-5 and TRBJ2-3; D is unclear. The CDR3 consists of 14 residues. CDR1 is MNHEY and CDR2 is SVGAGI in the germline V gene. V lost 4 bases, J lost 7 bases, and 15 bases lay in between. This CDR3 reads CASSSPLPAYTQYF. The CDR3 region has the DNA TGTGCCAGCAGTTCCCCCCTACCAGCGTATACGCAGTATTTT.

CDR3 nucleotides: TGCGCCAGCAGCCAAGAGGATACAGGAGGGCAGCCCCAGCATTTT. Translated: CASSQEDTGGQPQHF. The rearrangement uses TRBV4-1 and TRBJ1-5; tentatively, D is TRBD1 (5 bases). From germline, CDR1 is MGHRA and CDR2 YSYEKL. The CDR3 is 15 residues long. V shed 0 bases and J shed 7 bases, with 13 bases lying between them.

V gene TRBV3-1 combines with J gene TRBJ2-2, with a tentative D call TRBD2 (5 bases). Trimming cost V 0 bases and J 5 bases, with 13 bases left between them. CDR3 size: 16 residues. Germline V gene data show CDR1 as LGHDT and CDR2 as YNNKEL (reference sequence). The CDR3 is CASSQEGGLVTGELFF. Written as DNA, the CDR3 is TGTGCCAGCAGCCAAGAGGGTGGACTCGTGACCGGGGAGCTGTTTTTT.

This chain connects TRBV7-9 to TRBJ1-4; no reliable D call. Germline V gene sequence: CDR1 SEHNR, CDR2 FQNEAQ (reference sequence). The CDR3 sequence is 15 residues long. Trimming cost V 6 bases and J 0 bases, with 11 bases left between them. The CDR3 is CASSLSGATNEKLFF. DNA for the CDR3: TGTGCCAGCAGTCTTTCCGGTGCAACTAATGAAAAACTGTTTTTT.

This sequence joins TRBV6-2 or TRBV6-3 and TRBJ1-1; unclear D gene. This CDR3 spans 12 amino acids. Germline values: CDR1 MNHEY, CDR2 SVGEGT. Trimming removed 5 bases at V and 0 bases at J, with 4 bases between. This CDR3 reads CASSRMNTEAFF. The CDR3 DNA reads TGTGCCAGCAGTCGGATGAACACTGAAGCTTTCTTT.

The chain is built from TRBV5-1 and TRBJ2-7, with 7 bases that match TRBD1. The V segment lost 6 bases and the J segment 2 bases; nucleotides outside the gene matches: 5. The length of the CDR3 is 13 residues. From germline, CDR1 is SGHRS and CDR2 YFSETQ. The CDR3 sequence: CASTPTGAYEQYF. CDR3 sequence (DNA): TGCGCCAGCACCCCTACAGGGGCCTACGAGCAGTACTTC.

For the CDR3, the DNA is TGTGCCAGCAGCCCCCCCCGAGCGGGGGAGTACAATGAGCAGTTCTTC. The encoded protein is CASSPPRAGEYNEQFF. The genes are TRBV7-9 and TRBJ2-1; 8 bases agree with TRBD2. This CDR3 is built from 16 residues. Germline CDR1 is SEHNR and CDR2 is FQNEAQ (reference sequence). With V trimmed by 5 bases and J by 4 bases, 10 bases remained unmatched.

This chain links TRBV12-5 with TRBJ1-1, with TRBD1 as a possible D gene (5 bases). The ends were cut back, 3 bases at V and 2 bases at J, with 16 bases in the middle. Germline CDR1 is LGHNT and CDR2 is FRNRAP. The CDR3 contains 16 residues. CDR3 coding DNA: TGTGCTAGTGGTTTTCTTGTGGGGCAGATCAACACTGAAGCTTTCTTT. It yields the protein CASGFLVGQINTEAFF.

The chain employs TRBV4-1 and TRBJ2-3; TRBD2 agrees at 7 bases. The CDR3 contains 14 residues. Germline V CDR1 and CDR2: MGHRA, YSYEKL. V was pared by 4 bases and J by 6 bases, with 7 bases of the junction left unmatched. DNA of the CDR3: TGCGCCAGCAGCCCTCTCAGCGGGGAGGATACGCAGTATTTT. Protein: CASSPLSGEDTQYF.

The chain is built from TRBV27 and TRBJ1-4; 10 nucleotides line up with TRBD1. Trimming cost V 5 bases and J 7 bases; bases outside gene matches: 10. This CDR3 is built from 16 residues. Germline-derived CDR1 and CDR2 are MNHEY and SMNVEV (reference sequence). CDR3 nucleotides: TGTGCCAGCAGTCAAGGGACAGGGGCTGGAGGTGAAAAACTGTTTTTT. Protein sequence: CASSQGTGAGGEKLFF.

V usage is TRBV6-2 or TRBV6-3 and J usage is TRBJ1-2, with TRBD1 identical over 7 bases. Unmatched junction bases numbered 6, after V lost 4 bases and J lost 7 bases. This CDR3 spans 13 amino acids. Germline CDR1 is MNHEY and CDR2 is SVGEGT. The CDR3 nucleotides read TGTGCCAGCAGTTTCGGGACAGTAGGTGGCTACACCTTC. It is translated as CASSFGTVGGYTF.